This paragraph reports one TCR beta chain. This specimen comes from a study of cytomegalovirus exposure and HLA in healthy donors. With 60 Vbeta and 13 Jbeta primers, the PCR was carried out. Produced via immunoSEQ multiplex PCR; TCRdb's table is partial and in-frame only. Of 95,000 or so clones listed, about four fifths are singletons. Per the germline V gene, CDR1 is SGHVS and CDR2 is FQNEAQ. The CDR3 contains 14 residues. The junction had 1 base not matched to a gene; V was cut back by 0 bases and J by 3 bases. This chain joins TRBV7-8 and TRBJ2-7; 8 bases are a match to TRBD1. The source material was PBMCs. The sequence was collected from a woman in her 70s in good health and CMV-seropositive. CDR3 nucleotide sequence: TGTGCCAGCAGCTTAGCTGGGACAGGCTACGAGCAGTACTTC. Translating it yields CASSLAGTGYEQYF.